Below are 15 T cell receptor beta chains sequenced from a single sample in a study of blood T cell repertoires in COVID-19 (TCRdb year 2020). Libraries were made using the immunoSEQ multiplex PCR assay. TCRdb mirrors the immuneACCESS table, restricted to in-frame sequences. Some clones are absent from its copies; in checked studies, under half trace to an unresolved V gene, and the reason for the others is unknown. The table for this sample lists 70,000 or so clones; roughly 84% of them were counted only once. The leading ten clones occupy roughly 3.7% of the sample. The sequenced sample consisted of peripheral blood. Receptor source: a man over 45 with acute or convalescent COVID-19.

The chain has TRBV7-3 and TRBJ2-5, with 7 bases aligning to TRBD2. CDR3 size: 14 residues. J gave up 4 bases and V 0 bases, and 2 bases lay outside the gene matches. Germline V gene sequence: CDR1 SGHTA, CDR2 FQGTGA. CDR3: CASSLTGGGETQYF. In DNA, the CDR3 is TGTGCCAGCAGCTTAACGGGCGGGGGAGAGACCCAGTACTTC.

The sample holds one count of this clone. This chain connects TRBV5-1 to TRBJ2-7; the match to TRBD2 covers 8 bases. CDR3 size: 15 residues. Germline loops: CDR1 SGHRS, CDR2 YFSETQ. J was trimmed by 2 bases and V by 5 bases; bases with no gene match: 9. Written as DNA, the CDR3 is TGCGCCAGCAGACCAGTAGCGGGGAACGCCTACGAGCAGTACTTC. Protein: CASRPVAGNAYEQYF.

This chain uses TRBV7-9 with TRBJ1-4; D perhaps matches TRBD1 (5 bases). In germline, CDR1 is SEHNR, CDR2 FQNEAQ (reference sequence). The V end was cut by 1 base, the J end by 7 bases, with 10 bases between. The CDR3 sequence is 14 residues long. This chain's CDR3 is CASSLEGLSEKLFF. CDR3 sequence (DNA): TGTGCCAGCAGCTTAGAGGGGCTGAGTGAAAAACTGTTTTTT.

The chain has TRBV12-3 or TRBV12-4 and TRBJ1-6; D might be TRBD1 (5 bases). The CDR3 is 12 amino acids. V lost 10 bases to trimming and J lost 9 bases, with 13 bases between them. The CDR3 coding sequence is TGTGCCATCGTCAGGGAAGGTTCACCCCTCCACTTT. Translating gives CAIVREGSPLHF.

The chain has TRBV6-6 and TRBJ1-1; 8 bases agree with TRBD1. With V trimmed by 7 bases and J by 6 bases, 4 bases remained unmatched. The CDR3 is made up of 12 amino acids. Germline values: CDR1 MNHNY, CDR2 SVGAGI (reference sequence). Written as DNA, the CDR3 is TGTGCCAGCATTGGACAGGGCTCTGAAGCTTTCTTT. It codes for CASIGQGSEAFF.

This clone has only one observation. This sequence joins TRBV6-5 and TRBJ1-3, with D unresolved. The CDR3 covers 13 residues. The V end lost 4 bases, the J end lost 3 bases, and 7 bases lay between the germline ends. CDR1 and CDR2 from the germline V gene are MNHEY and SVGAGI. CDR3 region: CASSFGIGNTIYF. The DNA for the CDR3 is TGTGCCAGCAGTTTCGGGATTGGAAACACCATATATTTT.

The J gene is TRBJ1-2, the V gene TRBV29-1; D not resolved. The CDR3 spans 10 residues. Trimming cost V 4 bases and J 5 bases, with 5 bases left between them. Germline V CDR1 and CDR2: SQVTM, ANQGSEA. The chain's CDR3 is CSVAGYGYTF. DNA for the CDR3: TGCAGCGTTGCGGGGTATGGCTACACCTTC.

The CDR3 nucleotides are TGCGCCAGCAGCCAGGGCCCGGGGTCGGACAATCAGCCCCAGCATTTT. Residues: CASSQGPGSDNQPQHF. The chain is built from TRBV4-1 and TRBJ1-5; D is unclear. Between the trimmed V and J ends, which lost 3 bases and 3 bases, there was a span of 15 bases. There are 16 residues in the CDR3. The germline V gene has CDR1 MGHRA and CDR2 YSYEKL.

This sequence joins TRBV27 and TRBJ1-1, with D uncertain. Per germline, CDR1 MNHEY and CDR2 SMNVEV (reference sequence). V was cut by 5 bases and J by 3 bases, with 10 bases left in between. The CDR3 runs to 13 residues. Here the CDR3 reads CASSPLSDTEAFF. The DNA of the CDR3 is TGTGCCAGCAGTCCACTATCAGACACTGAAGCTTTCTTT.

CDR3 amino acids: CASGLSTGTNTGELFF. CDR3 DNA sequence: TGTGCTAGTGGTTTATCGACGGGAACCAACACCGGGGAGCTGTTTTTT. The chain is built from TRBV12-5 and TRBJ2-2, with a weak D call TRBD2 (5 bases). Germline V gene data show CDR1 as LGHNT and CDR2 as FRNRAP. V shed 3 bases and J shed 2 bases, with 13 bases lying between them. This CDR3 has 16 amino acids.

The CDR3 loop is CATSRDRGGSGNTEAFF. The CDR3 DNA reads TGTGCCACCAGCAGAGATAGAGGGGGTTCGGGGAACACTGAAGCTTTCTTT. This sequence joins TRBV15 and TRBJ1-1; D might be TRBD1 (6 bases). This CDR3 contains 17 residues. In germline, CDR1 is LNHNV, CDR2 YYDKDF (reference sequence). V gave up 0 bases and J gave up 1 base, with 15 bases separating them. The whole variable domain, filled in from reference TRBV15 and TRBJ1-1, reads DAMVIQNPRYQVTQFGKPVTLSCSQTLNHNVMYWYQQKSSQAPKLLFHYYDKDFNNEADTPDNFQSRRPNTSFCFLDIRSPGLGDTAMYLCATSRDRGGSGNTEAFFGQGTRLTVV.

V is TRBV9 and J is TRBJ1-3, with 8 bases that match TRBD1. The CDR3 length is 15 residues. V shed 3 bases, J shed 9 bases, and the junction held 11 bases outside the gene matches. The germline V gene encodes CDR1 SGDLS and CDR2 YYNGEE. The CDR3 reads CASSAQGQVWGTIYF. The CDR3 coding sequence is TGTGCCAGCAGCGCCCAGGGACAGGTCTGGGGCACCATATATTTT.

This clone was counted a single time. The chain joins TRBV27 to TRBJ2-1, with 7 bases identical to TRBD1. V dropped 3 bases and J dropped 9; count of bases not matched to a gene: 8. The CDR3 is 14 residues long. The germline V gene has CDR1 MNHEY and CDR2 SMNVEV (reference sequence). The CDR3 sequence is CASSLTGTSREQFF. The CDR3 nucleotides read TGTGCCAGCAGTTTGACAGGGACCTCGCGTGAGCAGTTCTTC.

The rearrangement joins TRBV30 to TRBJ1-1; unclear D gene. The germline V and J ends were trimmed by 0 bases and 1 base, with 12 bases remaining between them. Looked up from germline, CDR1 is GTSNPN and CDR2 is SVGIG (reference sequence). The CDR3 runs to 15 residues. The CDR3 region is CAWSVPGGWNTEAFF. CDR3 bases: TGTGCCTGGAGTGTACCCGGCGGCTGGAACACTGAAGCTTTCTTT.

The rearrangement links TRBV7-3 to TRBJ1-1, with TRBD1 identical over 8 bases. The CDR3 has 14 residues. V lost 0 bases, J lost 5 bases, and 2 bases stayed unmatched. Germline V gene lookup returns CDR1 SGHTA and CDR2 FQGTGA. The CDR3 here is CASSLTDRETEAFF. The CDR3 DNA sequence: TGTGCCAGCAGCTTAACGGACAGGGAGACTGAAGCTTTCTTT.